Below, one T cell receptor beta chain is given with its context. The sample is drawn from a study of blood T cell repertoires in COVID-19. The wider study: Samples taken during acute and convalescent COVID-19 were collected in the United States, Italy and Spain.

Ages ranged from 18 to 89 years, with residence in about 23 US areas. Each recovered donor of Cohort 3 presented with two negative PCRs, clearance, or symptom resolution. V was cut by 6 bases and J by 5 bases, with 7 bases left in between. The CDR3 sequence is 11 residues long. Original analysis: Cell counts per sample came from amplifying reference gene primers. Clones were sequenced by immunoSEQ multiplex PCR, and TCRdb holds only the in-frame ones, with some missing. V, J and clone size reflect that table, while D and trimming were determined from the DNA. The sample lists hundreds of thousands of clones; 86% were seen once.

The J gene is TRBJ2-5, the V gene TRBV12-3 or TRBV12-4; tentative D call: TRBD1 (5 bases). The origin of this receptor is a man aged 30 to 39 who had recovered from COVID-19. Material: PBMCs or T cells enriched from blood (not recorded which). In DNA, the CDR3 is TGTGCCAGCAGATCAGGGGAGACCCAGTACTTC. This encodes CASRSGETQYF.